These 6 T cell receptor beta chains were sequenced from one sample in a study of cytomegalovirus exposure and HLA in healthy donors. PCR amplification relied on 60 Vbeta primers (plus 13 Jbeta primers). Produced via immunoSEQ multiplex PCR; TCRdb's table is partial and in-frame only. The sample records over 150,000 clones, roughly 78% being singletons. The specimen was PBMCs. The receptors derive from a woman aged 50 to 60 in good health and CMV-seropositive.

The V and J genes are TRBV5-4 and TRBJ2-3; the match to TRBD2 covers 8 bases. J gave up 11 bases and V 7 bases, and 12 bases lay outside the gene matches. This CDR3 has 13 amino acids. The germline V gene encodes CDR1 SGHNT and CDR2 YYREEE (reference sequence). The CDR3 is CASGTISGVGQYF. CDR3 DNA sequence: TGTGCCAGCGGAACGATTAGCGGGGTGGGGCAGTATTTT.

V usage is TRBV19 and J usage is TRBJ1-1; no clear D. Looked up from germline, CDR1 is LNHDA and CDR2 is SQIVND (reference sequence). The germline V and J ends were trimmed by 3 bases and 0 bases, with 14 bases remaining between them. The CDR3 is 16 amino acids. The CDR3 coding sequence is TGTGCCAGTAGTATGCGGGGTGGCAGATTGAACACTGAAGCTTTCTTT. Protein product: CASSMRGGRLNTEAFF.

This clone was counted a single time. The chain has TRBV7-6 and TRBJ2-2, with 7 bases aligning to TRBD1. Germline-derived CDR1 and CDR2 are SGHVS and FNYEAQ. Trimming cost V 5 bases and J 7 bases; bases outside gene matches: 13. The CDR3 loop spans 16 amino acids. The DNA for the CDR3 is TGTGCCAGCAGCCAACGCGACAGGGTGGGCGGCGGGGAGCTGTTTTTT. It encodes CASSQRDRVGGGELFF.

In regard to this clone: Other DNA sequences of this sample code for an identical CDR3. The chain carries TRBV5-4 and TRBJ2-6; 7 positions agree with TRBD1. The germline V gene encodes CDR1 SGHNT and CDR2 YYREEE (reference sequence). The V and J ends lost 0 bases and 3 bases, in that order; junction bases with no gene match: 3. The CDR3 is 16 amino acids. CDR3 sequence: CASSLEGARGANVLTF. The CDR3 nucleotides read TGTGCCAGCAGCTTGGAGGGGGCGCGTGGGGCCAACGTCCTGACTTTC.

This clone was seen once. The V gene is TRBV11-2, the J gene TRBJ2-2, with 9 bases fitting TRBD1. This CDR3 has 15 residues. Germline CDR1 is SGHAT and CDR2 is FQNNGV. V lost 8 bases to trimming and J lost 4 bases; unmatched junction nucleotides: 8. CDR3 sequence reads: CASGIQGAGTGELFF. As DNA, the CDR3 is TGTGCCAGCGGGATACAGGGGGCCGGCACCGGGGAGCTGTTTTTT.

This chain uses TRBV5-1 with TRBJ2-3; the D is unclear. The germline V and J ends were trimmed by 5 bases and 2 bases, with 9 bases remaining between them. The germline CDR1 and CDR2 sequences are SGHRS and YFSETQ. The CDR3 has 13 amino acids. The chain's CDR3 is CASRPDSTDTQYF. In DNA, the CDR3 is TGCGCCAGCAGACCCGACTCCACAGATACGCAGTATTTT.